These 16 T cell receptor beta chains were all obtained from the same sample, sequenced in a study of blood T cell repertoires in COVID-19. TCRdb's table, derived via immunoSEQ multiplex PCR, lists solely in-frame clones and lacks some. Altogether about 110,000 clones are present, roughly 85% being singletons, with the ten largest covering approximately 5%. Sequencing was carried out using peripheral blood. Every receptor here comes from a woman aged 55-70 years with COVID-19, enrolled during active disease.

The chain couples TRBV28 to TRBJ1-3; no reliable D call. The CDR3 extends over 14 amino acids. Germline CDR1 reads MDHEN; CDR2 reads SYDVKM. Trimming cost V 7 bases and J 0 bases, with 10 bases left between them. The CDR3 here is CASTHPDSGNTIYF. The DNA for the CDR3 is TGTGCCAGCACTCACCCAGACTCTGGAAACACCATATATTTT.

This clone has just one count. The rearrangement uses TRBV11-2 and TRBJ2-7; 7 bases are shared with TRBD1. Unmatched junction bases numbered 4, after V lost 0 bases and J lost 2 bases. CDR1 is SGHAT, CDR2 FQNNGV, per germline. The CDR3 is 15 residues long. CDR3 nucleotide sequence: TGTGCCAGCAGCTTAGAGGGACAGTCTACCTACGAGCAGTACTTC. Its translation: CASSLEGQSTYEQYF.

CDR3 amino acids: CASSNTGGETQYF. The CDR3 coding sequence is TGTGCCAGTAGTAACACAGGGGGAGAGACCCAGTACTTC. The chain recombines TRBV19 with TRBJ2-5, with 8 positions matching TRBD1. In germline, CDR1 is LNHDA, CDR2 SQIVND (reference sequence). The CDR3 extends over 13 amino acids. The trim removed 4 bases at V and 4 bases at J, leaving 2 bases unmatched.

A single count supports this clone. This chain links TRBV7-9 with TRBJ1-2; D is unresolved. The length of the CDR3 is 12 residues. Germline loops: CDR1 SEHNR, CDR2 FQNEAQ (reference sequence). The germline V and J ends were trimmed by 2 bases and 7 bases, with 8 bases remaining between them. The CDR3 region has the DNA TGTGCCAGCAGCTTAAATCAGCGTGGCTACACCTTC. The encoded protein is CASSLNQRGYTF.

The CDR3 protein is CASSLFGGADEKLFF. The CDR3 region has the DNA TGTGCCAGCAGCTTGTTCGGGGGGGCGGATGAAAAACTGTTTTTT. The rearrangement joins TRBV5-8 to TRBJ1-4; the D gene is possibly TRBD1 (6 bases). V was clipped by 1 base and J by 6 bases, with 13 bases between them. The germline V gene encodes CDR1 SGHTS and CDR2 YDEGEE. The CDR3 consists of 15 residues.

The chain links TRBV2 to TRBJ1-1; D uncertain. Trimming took 4 bases from V and 1 from J, leaving 10 bases between them. Germline values: CDR1 SNHLY, CDR2 FYNNEI. The CDR3 is 14 residues long. The CDR3 protein is CASSAHQANTEAFF. In nucleotides, the CDR3 is TGTGCCAGCAGTGCGCACCAGGCGAACACTGAAGCTTTCTTT. The full variable domain, with the rest looked up from reference TRBV2 and TRBJ1-1, is EPEVTQTPSHQVTQMGQEVILRCVPISNHLYFYWYRQILGQKVEFLVSFYNNEISEKSEIFDDQFSVERPDGSNFTLKIRSTKLEDSAMYFCASSAHQANTEAFFGQGTRLTVV.

This chain joins TRBV10-3 and TRBJ1-1; TRBD1 matches 9 bases. J was trimmed by 3 bases and V by 2 bases; bases with no gene match: 4. CDR1 is ENHRY and CDR2 is SYGVKD in the germline V gene. The length of the CDR3 is 15 residues. CDR3: CAISELTGGYTEAFF. CDR3 nucleotides: TGTGCCATCAGTGAGCTGACAGGGGGGTACACTGAAGCTTTCTTT.

In regard to this clone: One junction end does not reproduce the germline sequence, and a read error may be involved. The chain has TRBV7-7 and TRBJ1-1, with D perhaps matching TRBD1 (6 bases). Looked up from germline, CDR1 is SSHAT and CDR2 is FNYEAQ (reference sequence). The CDR3 has 15 amino acids. Written as DNA, the CDR3 is TGTGCTAGCAGCTTATACGTACAGGGGAACACTGAAGCTTTCTTT. It translates to CASSLYVQGNTEAFF.

The genes are TRBV29-1 and TRBJ1-3; TRBD1 aligns across 8 bases. Germline CDR1 reads SQVTM; CDR2 reads ANQGSEA. This CDR3 comprises 12 residues. V lost 3 bases to trimming and J lost 11 bases; unmatched junction nucleotides: 6. CDR3: CSVETGARSIYF. The DNA of the CDR3 is TGCAGCGTTGAGACAGGGGCTCGGTCCATATATTTT.

The chain is built from TRBV5-4 and TRBJ2-3; 7 nucleotides line up with TRBD2. CDR1 is SGHNT, CDR2 YYREEE, per germline (reference sequence). The CDR3 has 16 amino acids. Germline trimming cut 1 base from V and 5 bases from J; bases unmatched to any gene: 10. In nucleotides, the CDR3 is TGTGCCAGCAGCTTGAATTGGGGGGGAGAAATAGATACGCAGTATTTT. Its protein product is CASSLNWGGEIDTQYF. The full variable domain, its missing parts supplied by reference TRBV5-4 and TRBJ2-3, is ETGVTQSPTHLIKTRGQQVTLRCSSQSGHNTVSWYQQALGQGPQFIFQYYREEENGRGNFPPRFSGLQFPNYSSELNVNALELDDSALYLCASSLNWGGEIDTQYFGPGTRLTVL.

The chain links TRBV29-1 to TRBJ1-1; 7 bases line up with TRBD1. CDR3 length: 12 amino acids. The V gene end was trimmed by 6 bases and the J gene end by 10 bases; junction bases not matched to a gene: 11. Per germline, CDR1 SQVTM and CDR2 ANQGSEA. In DNA, the CDR3 is TGCAGCGTGAGGCTAGGGGGCGCGGGAGCTTTCTTT. It specifies CSVRLGGAGAFF.

This clone was counted a single time. The chain's CDR3 is CASSLWEGTNYGYTF. The CDR3 region has the DNA TGTGCCAGCAGCTTATGGGAGGGAACTAACTATGGCTACACCTTC. The chain combines TRBV7-8 with TRBJ1-2; no firm D call. Germline CDR1 SGHVS, CDR2 FQNEAQ. Deletions cut 2 bases from V and 0 bases from J, with 10 bases between. This CDR3 contains 15 residues.

Written as DNA, the CDR3 is TGTGCCAGCAATCGGCAGGGGGCTTGGGGCTACACCTTC. Its protein is CASNRQGAWGYTF. This chain joins TRBV7-9 and TRBJ1-2, with 8 bases fitting TRBD1. The CDR3 loop spans 13 amino acids. CDR1 and CDR2 (germline): SEHNR, FQNEAQ (reference sequence). V was pared by 7 bases and J by 8 bases, with 9 bases of the junction left unmatched.

This rearrangement joins TRBV21-1 to TRBJ2-7; the D call TRBD1 from the table was never checked on the DNA. TRBV21-1 corresponds to a pseudogene. The CDR3 has 18 amino acids. The CDR3 region is CASSPTTPRRDRGYEQYF. For the CDR3, the DNA is TGTGCCAGCAGCCCTACTACTCCCCGGCGGGACAGGGGTTACGAGCAGTACTTC.

The gene calls are TRBV6-4 and TRBJ1-1; the match to TRBD1 covers 10 bases. Losses at the gene ends were 6 bases for V and 4 bases for J; bases not matched to a gene: 2. In germline, CDR1 is MRHNA, CDR2 SNTAGT. The CDR3 runs to 13 residues. The CDR3 nucleotides are TGTGCCAGCAGGGGGACAGGGGTCACTGAAGCTTTCTTT. Its translation: CASRGTGVTEAFF.

The rearrangement links TRBV4-3 to TRBJ1-4; no clear D gene. V gave up 1 base and J gave up 0 bases, with 9 bases separating them. The CDR3 contains 16 residues. Per germline, CDR1 LGHNA and CDR2 YSLEER. The DNA for the CDR3 is TGCGCCAGCAGCCAAGCCCTCGGGGCAACTAATGAAAAACTGTTTTTT. Amino acid sequence: CASSQALGATNEKLFF.